This record covers a single T cell receptor (beta chain). The antigen it binds to is not known. Base qualities are not recorded, but no much larger clone differs from it by a single base. TCRbeta CDR3 regions were amplified from genomic DNA using the immunoSEQ Assay, a bias-controlled multiplex PCR. Regarding the original processing steps: The number of nucleated cells in each sample was estimated from the amplification of reference gene primers within the assay. To quantify the absolute abundance of each unique TCRbeta CDR3 rearrangement, sequence reads were collapsed and filtered. For each sample, productive Simpson clonality was calculated as the square root of Simpson's diversity index over productive rearrangements. As stored in TCRdb, this immuneACCESS dataset retains in-frame rearrangements with V and J assigned. A fraction of the clones does not appear; measured against another copy, unresolved V genes explain less than half of the discrepancy, and the remainder lacks a known reason. V and J calls and clone size are as listed in that table; D and trimming were resolved from the DNA. The sample includes about 200,000 clones, with around 90% observed a single time. The top ten hold about 7% of the sample.

These data come from a study of blood T cell repertoires in COVID-19 (dated by TCRdb to 2019 to 2021). Background for the entire study: Samples covering the acute and convalescent phases of COVID-19 were provided by collaborators in the United States, Italy and Spain. The repertoires were released in a freely available public database meant as a resource for research on the immune response to SARS-CoV-2. Samples came from the ongoing ImmuneRACE study (first 160 participants) plus 1,254 subjects from 6 global collaborators. A de-identified subject ID, COVID-19 status, age in years and sex were almost always included in the sample metadata. The prospective study material was composed of cDNA or gDNA derived from T cells, B-cell-depleted T cells, or PBMCs. Subjects who had been exposed to COVID-19, were actively infected with it, or had recovered from it provided the deeply sampled blood TCRbeta repertoires that made up the dataset. Where HLA class I and class II types were available, the types were taken from metadata supplied by the sample provider, not from assay-based typing.

Overall study outcomes, separate from this receptor: The amount of clinical and demographic metadata varied by source and participant and was provided uncurated.

Whole blood was collected in K2EDTA tubes by collaborating institutions according to the institutions' own protocols. Collaborator samples were shipped for TCRbeta analysis as frozen whole blood, isolated PBMCs, or DNA extracted from either sample type. Via the germline V gene (reference sequence), CDR1 is WNHNN and CDR2 SYGVQD. V loses 4 bases, J loses 3 bases, and the germline ends lie 9 bases apart. Including cysteine and phenylalanine, the CDR3 has 13 amino acids. Only CDR3 DNA remains: 39 bases, in frame from the first base. The sequence was obtained from a man aged 35-49 years with acute or convalescent COVID-19. The chain links TRBV10-1 with TRBJ1-1, and perhaps TRBD1 as D gene, on 6 matching bases. The material sequenced was peripheral blood. The nucleotide sequence reads TGCGCCAGCAGTGTTAACAGGGACACTGAAGCTTTCTTT. Translated, it gives CASSVNRDTEAFF.